This T cell receptor (beta chain) originates from a study of OX40 agonist ivuxolimab in advanced cancers. Study at large: At around 83% male, the cohort had a mean age of 60 years, ranging from roughly 20 to 90.

Patients with a history of autoimmune disease or on systemic immunosuppression were excluded. TCRdb keeps only in-frame clones here, not all; method: immunoSEQ multiplex PCR. The profile covers about 94,000 clones, with about nine tenths appearing a single time and 0.31% taken by the ten largest. Details on this clone: Antigen specificity is unknown.

Trimming shortened V by 5 bases and J by 2 bases, and 15 bases separated the two germline ends. Germline loops: CDR1 SGHNT, CDR2 YYREEE (reference sequence). This CDR3 spans 15 amino acids. Study-wide findings and caveats: Expanded clones tended on average to be more numerous among CD8+ T cells than CD4+.

The TCR comes from an adult with an advanced solid tumor such as melanoma, head and neck, liver or kidney cancer. Source: CD4+ or CD8+ T cells sorted from blood, taken in a trial of the OX40 agonist ivuxolimab. The chain recombines TRBV5-4 with TRBJ2-3, with D possibly TRBD2 on 5 matching bases. CDR3 protein: CASSSEPGSTDTQYF. Written as DNA, the CDR3 is TGTGCCAGCAGTTCAGAACCGGGATCCACAGATACGCAGTATTTT.